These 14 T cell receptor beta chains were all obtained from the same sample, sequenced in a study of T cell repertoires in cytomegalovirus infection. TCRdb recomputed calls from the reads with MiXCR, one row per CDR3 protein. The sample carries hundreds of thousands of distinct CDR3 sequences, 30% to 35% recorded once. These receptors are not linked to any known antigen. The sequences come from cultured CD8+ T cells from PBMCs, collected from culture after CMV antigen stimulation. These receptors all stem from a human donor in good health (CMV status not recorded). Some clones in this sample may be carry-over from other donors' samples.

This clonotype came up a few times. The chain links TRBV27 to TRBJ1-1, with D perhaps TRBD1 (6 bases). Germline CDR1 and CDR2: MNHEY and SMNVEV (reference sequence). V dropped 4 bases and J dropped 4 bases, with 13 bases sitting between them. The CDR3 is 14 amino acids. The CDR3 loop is CASSSGVAGTEAFF. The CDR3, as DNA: TGTGCCAGCAGTTCAGGGGTTGCCGGCACTGAAGCTTTCTTT.

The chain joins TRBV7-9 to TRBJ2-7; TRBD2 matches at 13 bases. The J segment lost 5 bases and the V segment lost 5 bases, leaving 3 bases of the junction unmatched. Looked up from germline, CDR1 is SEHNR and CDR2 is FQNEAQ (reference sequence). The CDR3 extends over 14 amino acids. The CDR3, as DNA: TGTGCCAGCAGCACTAGCGGGGGGGCCAACGAGCAGTACTTC. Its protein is CASSTSGGANEQYF.

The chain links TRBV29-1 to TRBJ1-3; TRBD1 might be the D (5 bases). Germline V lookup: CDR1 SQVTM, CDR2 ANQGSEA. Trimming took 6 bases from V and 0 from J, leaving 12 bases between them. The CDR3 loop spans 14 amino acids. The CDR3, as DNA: TGCAGCGTGGTCGACAGTTCCTCTGGAAACACCATATATTTT. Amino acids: CSVVDSSSGNTIYF.

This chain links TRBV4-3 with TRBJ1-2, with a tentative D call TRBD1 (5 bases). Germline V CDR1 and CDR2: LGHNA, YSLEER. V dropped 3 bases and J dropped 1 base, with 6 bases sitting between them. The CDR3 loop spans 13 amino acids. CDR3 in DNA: TGCGCCAGCAGCCAGACAGATAACTATGGCTACACCTTC. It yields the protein CASSQTDNYGYTF.

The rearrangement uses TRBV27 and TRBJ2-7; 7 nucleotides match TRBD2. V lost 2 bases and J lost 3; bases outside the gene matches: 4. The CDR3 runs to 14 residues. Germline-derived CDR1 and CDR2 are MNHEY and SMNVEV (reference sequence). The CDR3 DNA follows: TGTGCCAGCAGTTTAGCGGGGGAGCACTACGAGCAGTACTTC. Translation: CASSLAGEHYEQYF.

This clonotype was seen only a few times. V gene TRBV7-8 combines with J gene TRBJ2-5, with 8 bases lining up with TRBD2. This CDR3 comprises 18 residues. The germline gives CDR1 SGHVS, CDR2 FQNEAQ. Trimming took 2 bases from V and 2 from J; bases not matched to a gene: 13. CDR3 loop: CASSLKPGGGVSQETQYF. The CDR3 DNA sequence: TGTGCCAGCAGCTTAAAGCCGGGGGGGGGGGTTTCGCAAGAGACCCAGTACTTC.

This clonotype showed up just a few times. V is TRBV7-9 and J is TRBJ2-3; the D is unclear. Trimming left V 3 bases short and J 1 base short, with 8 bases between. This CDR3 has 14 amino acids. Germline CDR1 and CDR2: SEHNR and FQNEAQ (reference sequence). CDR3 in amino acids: CASSLLDGTDTQYF. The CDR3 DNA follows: TGTGCCAGCAGCTTGTTGGATGGCACAGATACGCAGTATTTT.

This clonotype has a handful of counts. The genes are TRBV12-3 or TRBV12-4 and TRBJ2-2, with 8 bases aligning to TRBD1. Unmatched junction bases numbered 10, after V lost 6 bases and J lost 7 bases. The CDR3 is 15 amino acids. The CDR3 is CASSPGQGGNGELFF. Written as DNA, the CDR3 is TGTGCCAGCAGCCCCGGACAGGGAGGAAACGGGGAGCTGTTTTTT.

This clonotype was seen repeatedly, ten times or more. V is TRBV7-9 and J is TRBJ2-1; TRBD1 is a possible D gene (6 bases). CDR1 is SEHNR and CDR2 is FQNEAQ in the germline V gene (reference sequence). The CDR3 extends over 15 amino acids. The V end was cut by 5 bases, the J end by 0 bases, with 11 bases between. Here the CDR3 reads CASSQTGPSYNEQFF. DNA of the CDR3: TGTGCCAGCAGCCAAACAGGGCCCTCCTACAATGAGCAGTTCTTC.

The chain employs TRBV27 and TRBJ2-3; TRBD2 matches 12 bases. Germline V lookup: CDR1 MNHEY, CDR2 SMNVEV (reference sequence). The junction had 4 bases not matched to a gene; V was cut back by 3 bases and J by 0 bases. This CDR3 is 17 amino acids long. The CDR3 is CASSFLAGGMSTDTQYF. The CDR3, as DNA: TGTGCCAGCAGTTTCCTAGCGGGGGGGATGAGCACAGATACGCAGTATTTT.

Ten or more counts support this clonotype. This CDR3 reads CASSGDPQETQYF. The CDR3 bases are TGTGCCAGCAGCGGTGACCCGCAAGAGACCCAGTACTTC. The chain recombines TRBV7-8 with TRBJ2-5; no firm D call. Trimming shortened V by 5 bases and J by 2 bases, and 9 bases separated the two germline ends. The CDR3 length is 13 residues. Germline-derived CDR1 and CDR2 are SGHVS and FQNEAQ.

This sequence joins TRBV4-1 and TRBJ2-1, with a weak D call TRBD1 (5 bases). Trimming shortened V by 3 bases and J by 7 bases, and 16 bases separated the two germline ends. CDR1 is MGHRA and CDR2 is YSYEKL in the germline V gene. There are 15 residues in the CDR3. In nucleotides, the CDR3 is TGCGCCAGCAGCCACGCAGGGATGGAAGGAAATGAGCAGTTCTTC. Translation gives CASSHAGMEGNEQFF.

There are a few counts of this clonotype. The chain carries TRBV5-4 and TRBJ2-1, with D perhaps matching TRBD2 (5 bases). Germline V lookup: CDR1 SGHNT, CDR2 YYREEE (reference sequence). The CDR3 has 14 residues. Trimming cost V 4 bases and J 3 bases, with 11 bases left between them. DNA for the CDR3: TGTGCCAGCAGCCCGACTACCAACTACAATGAGCAGTTCTTC. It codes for CASSPTTNYNEQFF.

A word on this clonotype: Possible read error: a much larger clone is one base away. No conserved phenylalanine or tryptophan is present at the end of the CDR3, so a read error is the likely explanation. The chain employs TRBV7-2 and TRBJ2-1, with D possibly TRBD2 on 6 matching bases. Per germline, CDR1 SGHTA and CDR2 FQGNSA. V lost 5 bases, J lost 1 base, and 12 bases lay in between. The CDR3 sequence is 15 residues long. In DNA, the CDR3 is TGTGCCAGCAGCGAAGGCGGGGAGTCCTACAATGAGCAGTTCTCC. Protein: CASSEGGESYNEQFS.